Each of the 24 T cell receptor beta chains below was sequenced from the same sample in a study of T cell responses to AZD1222 COVID-19 vaccine. Assay: immunoSEQ multiplex PCR; the TCRdb copy retains only in-frame clones and omits some. The table has 100,000 to 150,000 clones, around 87% seen once; the top ten hold over 2.5%. This specimen was peripheral blood, taken 28 days after the second AZD1222 dose. The receptor source for this set is an adult who received the AZD1222 COVID-19 vaccine.

J is TRBJ1-5 and V is TRBV2; D is ambiguous. The length of the CDR3 is 13 residues. V lost 4 bases and J lost 0, with 4 bases in between. Germline lookup yields CDR1 SNHLY and CDR2 FYNNEI. The CDR3 region has the DNA TGTGCCAGCAGTGTTTATAGCAATCAGCCCCAGCATTTT. Its translation: CASSVYSNQPQHF.

This clone was picked up one time. This sequence joins TRBV3-1 (or the pseudogene TRBV3-2) and TRBJ1-1, with 7 positions matching TRBD1. CDR1 and CDR2 (germline): LGHDT, YNNKEL (reference sequence). The CDR3 totals 17 residues. After removal of 2 bases from V and 5 bases from J, the junction contained 14 bases not matched to a gene. CDR3 coding DNA: TGTGCCAGCAGCCAACCACGTACAGGGGCGCGGGGTACTGAAGCTTTCTTT. As protein: CASSQPRTGARGTEAFF.

This sequence joins TRBV4-3 and TRBJ2-2; TRBD2 matches 9 bases. The CDR3 contains 16 residues. Looked up from germline, CDR1 is LGHNA and CDR2 is YSLEER. Trimming at V came to 5 bases and at J to 2 bases, leaving 6 bases not matched to a gene. Here the CDR3 reads CASSSRAGGNTGELFF. Written as DNA, the CDR3 is TGCGCCAGCAGCTCCCGAGCGGGGGGAAACACCGGGGAGCTGTTTTTT.

The rearrangement links TRBV6-5 to TRBJ1-5; D unclear. Germline V gene data show CDR1 as MNHEY and CDR2 as SVGAGI. The CDR3 is 15 residues long. V lost 8 bases, J lost 0 bases, and 14 bases lay in between. The CDR3 region is CASRNTGHSNQPQHF. CDR3 in DNA: TGTGCCAGCCGTAATACCGGGCATAGCAATCAGCCCCAGCATTTT.

The genes are TRBV5-1 and TRBJ2-6; D possibly corresponds to TRBD1 (5 bases). Looked up from germline, CDR1 is SGHRS and CDR2 is YFSETQ. This CDR3 contains 15 residues. Trimming took off 7 bases at V and 0 bases at J, with 11 bases between the two ends. CDR3 sequence (DNA): TGCGCCAGCGGTAAGGGGCCCTCTGGGGCCAACGTCCTGACTTTC. Its translation is CASGKGPSGANVLTF.

The rearrangement joins TRBV30 to TRBJ2-6; no reliable D call. Germline CDR1 reads GTSNPN; CDR2 reads SVGIG (reference sequence). This CDR3 spans 14 amino acids. The V end lost 0 bases, the J end lost 6 bases, and 9 bases lay between the germline ends. The CDR3 loop is CAWSVRGSANVLTF. DNA for the CDR3: TGTGCCTGGAGTGTACGCGGATCGGCCAACGTCCTGACTTTC.

This chain connects TRBV10-1 to TRBJ2-1; D may be TRBD1 (6 bases). The CDR3 consists of 13 residues. V was trimmed by 5 bases and J by 7 bases, leaving 12 bases between them. The germline V gene encodes CDR1 WNHNN and CDR2 SYGVQD (reference sequence). This CDR3 reads CASSLQGRNEQFF. The CDR3 DNA follows: TGCGCCAGCAGTCTACAGGGCAGGAATGAGCAGTTCTTC.

This sequence joins TRBV19 and TRBJ1-4, with D perhaps TRBD1 (5 bases). CDR1 and CDR2 (germline): LNHDA, SQIVND (reference sequence). Trimming pared 5 bases from V and 6 bases from J, leaving 13 bases between. CDR3 size: 14 residues. CDR3 sequence reads: CASSPSGPYEKLFF. For the CDR3, the DNA is TGTGCCAGTAGTCCTTCGGGACCTTATGAAAAACTGTTTTTT.

The J gene is TRBJ2-7, the V gene TRBV6-2 or TRBV6-3; TRBD2 might be the D (6 bases). Germline assignment: CDR1 MNHEY and CDR2 SVGEGT. The V end lost 6 bases, the J end lost 3 bases, and 12 bases lay between the germline ends. CDR3 length: 13 residues. CDR3 coding DNA: TGTGCCAGCAGCCGGGCGGGGAGCTACGAGCAGTACTTC. Residues: CASSRAGSYEQYF.

The chain is built from TRBV30 and TRBJ1-1; D is unresolved. Germline V lookup: CDR1 GTSNPN, CDR2 SVGIG (reference sequence). The CDR3 length is 12 residues. The V gene lost 2 bases and the J gene lost 3 bases, with 7 bases spanning the gap. CDR3 nucleotides: TGTGCCTGGAGTTTGGAGGACACTGAAGCTTTCTTT. Encoded protein: CAWSLEDTEAFF.

The genes are TRBV5-5 and TRBJ2-1; no clear D. The CDR3 contains 13 residues. CDR1 is SGHKS, CDR2 YYEKEE, per germline (reference sequence). Trimming pared 1 base from V and 6 bases from J, leaving 8 bases between. DNA for the CDR3: TGTGCCAGCAGCTTGCTGGGTGGCAATGAGCAGTTCTTC. It codes for CASSLLGGNEQFF.

The chain joins TRBV5-6 to TRBJ2-1; D might be TRBD1 (5 bases). This CDR3 comprises 14 residues. Between the trimmed V and J ends, which lost 1 base and 7 bases, there was a span of 12 bases. Germline values: CDR1 SGHDT, CDR2 YYEEEE. The CDR3 nucleotides are TGTGCCAGCAGCTTGCTCGGACACGCGAATGAGCAGTTCTTC. This codes for CASSLLGHANEQFF.

V is TRBV11-2 and J is TRBJ1-2; TRBD1 agrees at 9 bases. In germline, CDR1 is SGHAT, CDR2 FQNNGV. The CDR3 length is 14 residues. V was clipped by 5 bases and J by 8 bases; unmatched bases: 9. This CDR3 is CASSHGQGRGGYTF. The CDR3 DNA reads TGTGCCAGCAGCCATGGACAGGGGAGAGGAGGCTACACCTTC. The entire variable domain, with the rest obtained from reference TRBV11-2 and TRBJ1-2, is as follows: EAGVAQSPRYKIIEKRQSVAFWCNPISGHATLYWYQQILGQGPKLLIQFQNNGVVDDSQLPKDRFSAERLKGVDSTLKIQPAKLEDSAVYLCASSHGQGRGGYTFGSGTRLTVV.

This sequence joins TRBV24-1 and TRBJ1-5; 10 nucleotides align to TRBD1. The trim removed 4 bases at V and 7 bases at J, leaving 6 bases unmatched. CDR3 length: 15 residues. Germline V CDR1 and CDR2: KGHDR, SFDVKD. The CDR3 nucleotides are TGTGCCACCAGTGAGAGGGGACAGGGGAGACAGCCCCAGCATTTT. It encodes CATSERGQGRQPQHF.

The V gene is TRBV27, the J gene TRBJ2-1, with TRBD1 matching 9 bases. The CDR3 is made up of 16 amino acids. CDR1 is MNHEY and CDR2 is SMNVEV in the germline V gene (reference sequence). V was pared by 5 bases and J by 1 base, with 6 bases of the junction left unmatched. The CDR3 sequence is CASSATGTGSYNEQFF. CDR3 bases: TGTGCCAGCAGTGCCACCGGGACAGGGTCCTACAATGAGCAGTTCTTC.

The genes are TRBV5-1 and TRBJ2-7; tentatively, D is TRBD1 or TRBD2 (5 bases each). The V end was cut by 4 bases, the J end by 3 bases, with 17 bases between. The germline V gene has CDR1 SGHRS and CDR2 YFSETQ. This CDR3 region has 15 residues. This CDR3 is CASSAGPGRVYEQYF. The CDR3 bases are TGCGCCAGCAGCGCCGGGCCGGGACGGGTCTACGAGCAGTACTTC.

The chain couples TRBV12-3 or TRBV12-4 to TRBJ1-6; unclear D gene. This CDR3 has 11 amino acids. V lost 5 bases and J 8 bases, leaving 4 bases between the germline ends. CDR3 loop: CASSTDSPLHF. CDR3 coding DNA: TGTGCCAGCAGTACGGATTCACCCCTCCACTTT.

The CDR3 DNA reads as TGTGCCAGCAGCTACAGACGAGGGGGAGCAGATACGCAGTATTTT. Translated: CASSYRRGGADTQYF. The V call is TRBV11-3, the J call TRBJ2-3; possible D gene TRBD1, 6 bases. V was clipped by 4 bases and J by 4 bases, with 15 bases between them. The germline V gene encodes CDR1 SGHNT and CDR2 YENEEA. The CDR3 covers 15 residues.

The J gene is TRBJ2-2, the V gene TRBV7-9; 8 bases align to TRBD2. The CDR3 has 13 residues. Germline loops: CDR1 SEHNR, CDR2 FQNEAQ (reference sequence). In nucleotides, the CDR3 is TGTGCGAGCGGGGGAACGAACACCGGGGAGCTGTTTTTT. Amino acids: CASGGTNTGELFF.

The V and J genes are TRBV5-1 and TRBJ1-2; D might be TRBD1 (6 bases). The V gene's germline CDR1 is SGHRS and CDR2 YFSETQ. The V gene lost 4 bases and the J gene lost 5 bases, with 18 bases spanning the gap. The CDR3 totals 15 residues. In nucleotides, the CDR3 is TGCGCCAGCAGCGCCGGACAGAGGGAGATATATGGCTACACCTTC. Its translation is CASSAGQREIYGYTF.

The chain couples TRBV7-9 to TRBJ1-3; no firm D call. The CDR3 has 14 amino acids. V shed 1 base and J shed 2 bases, with 6 bases lying between them. Per germline, CDR1 SEHNR and CDR2 FQNEAQ (reference sequence). CDR3 in amino acids: CASSLGGPGNTIYF. The CDR3 DNA reads TGTGCCAGCAGCTTAGGAGGGCCTGGAAACACCATATATTTT.

The chain uses TRBV19 and TRBJ1-5; weak D call: TRBD1 (5 bases). The V gene's germline CDR1 is LNHDA and CDR2 SQIVND (reference sequence). Trimming removed 4 bases from V and 3 bases from J, with 10 bases in between. The CDR3 contains 14 residues. CDR3 sequence: CASSSQGDNQPQHF. The CDR3 region has the DNA TGTGCCAGTAGTAGCCAGGGCGACAATCAGCCCCAGCATTTT. The full variable domain, completed using reference TRBV19 and TRBJ1-5, is DGGITQSPKYLFRKEGQNVTLSCEQNLNHDAMYWYRQDPGQGLRLIYYSQIVNDFQKGDIAEGYSVSREKKESFPLTVTSAQKNPTAFYLCASSSQGDNQPQHFGDGTRLSIL.

The chain uses TRBV7-2 and TRBJ2-5, with 8 nucleotides matching TRBD2. J was trimmed by 6 bases and V by 0 bases; bases with no gene match: 9. The V gene's germline CDR1 is SGHTA and CDR2 FQGNSA. This CDR3 comprises 16 residues. The CDR3 is CASSLAGGGPPQTQYF. The CDR3, as DNA: TGTGCCAGCAGCTTAGCTGGCGGGGGGCCGCCACAGACCCAGTACTTC. The complete variable domain, with remaining parts taken from reference TRBV7-2 and TRBJ2-5, reads GAGVSQSPSNKVTEKGKDVELRCDPISGHTALYWYRQSLGQGLEFLIYFQGNSAPDKSGLPSDRFSAERTGGSVSTLTIQRTQQEDSAVYLCASSLAGGGPPQTQYFGPGTRLLVL.

This clone was observed a single time. The genes are TRBV12-3 or TRBV12-4 and TRBJ1-2; D is unclear. Deletions cut 7 bases from V and 0 bases from J, with 9 bases between. The CDR3 is 13 amino acids. CDR3 sequence: CASNRGANYGYTF. CDR3 bases: TGTGCCAGCAACCGCGGAGCTAACTATGGCTACACCTTC.